Here is one T cell receptor beta chain with its context. The target antigen is unknown. TCRdb's copy holds only in-frame clones and misses some; the assay was immunoSEQ multiplex PCR. The table lists tens of thousands of clones, over 95% of them singletons. This sample is part of a study of siplizumab effects on memory and regulatory T cells. Overall study results and limits: Unstimulated subsets captured only a minor fraction of alloreactive clones. Siplizumab brought about a significant reduction in alloreactive sequences traceable to unstimulated CD4+ memory cells.

Germline V gene lookup returns CDR1 LGHNA and CDR2 YNFKEQ. The CDR3 is made up of 16 amino acids. V was clipped by 5 bases and J by 0 bases, with 15 bases between them. Sequenced: naive CD8+ T cells sorted from blood. The receptor was isolated from a human donor in good health. The chain combines TRBV4-2 with TRBJ2-3; D may be TRBD2 (6 bases). The CDR3 region has the DNA TGTGCCAGCAGCGGCGAGGGCGGGATTAGCACAGATACGCAGTATTTT. This encodes CASSGEGGISTDTQYF.